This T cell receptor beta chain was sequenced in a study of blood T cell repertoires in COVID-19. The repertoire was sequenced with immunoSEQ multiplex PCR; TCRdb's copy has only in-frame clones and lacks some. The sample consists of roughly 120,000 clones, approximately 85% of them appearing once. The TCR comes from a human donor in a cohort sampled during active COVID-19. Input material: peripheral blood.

The DNA for the CDR3 is TGTGCCAGCAGCCCCGACAGGGGGCGGCCCGAAGAGACCCAGTACTTC. This codes for CASSPDRGRPEETQYF. This sequence joins TRBV14 and TRBJ2-5, with 10 bases lining up with TRBD1. J gave up 3 bases and V 4 bases, and 8 bases lay outside the gene matches. From germline, CDR1 is SGHDN and CDR2 FVKESK. The length of the CDR3 is 16 residues.